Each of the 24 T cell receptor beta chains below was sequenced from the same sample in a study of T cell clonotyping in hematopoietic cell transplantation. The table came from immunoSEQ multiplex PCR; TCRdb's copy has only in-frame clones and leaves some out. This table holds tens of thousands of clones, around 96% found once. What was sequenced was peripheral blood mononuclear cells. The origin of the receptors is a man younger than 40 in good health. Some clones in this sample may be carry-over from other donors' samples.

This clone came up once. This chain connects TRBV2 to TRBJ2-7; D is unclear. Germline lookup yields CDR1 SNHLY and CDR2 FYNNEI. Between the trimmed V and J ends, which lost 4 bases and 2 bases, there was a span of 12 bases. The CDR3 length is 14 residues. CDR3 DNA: TGTGCCAGCAGTGGTCGCCAAATCACCTACGAGCAGTACTTC. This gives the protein CASSGRQITYEQYF.

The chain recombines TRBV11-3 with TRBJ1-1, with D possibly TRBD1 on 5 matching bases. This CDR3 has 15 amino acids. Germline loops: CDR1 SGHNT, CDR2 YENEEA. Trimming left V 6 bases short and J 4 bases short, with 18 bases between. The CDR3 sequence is CASSSSFGGGTEAFF. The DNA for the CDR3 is TGTGCCAGCAGTTCCTCATTCGGGGGGGGCACTGAAGCTTTCTTT.

The CDR3 sequence: CASSFRTSTDTQYF. CDR3 DNA: TGTGCCAGCAGCTTCCGGACTAGCACAGATACGCAGTATTTT. The rearrangement joins TRBV13 to TRBJ2-3, with D tentatively TRBD2 (5 bases). This CDR3 spans 14 amino acids. V was trimmed by 3 bases and J by 0 bases, leaving 7 bases between them. The V gene's germline CDR1 is PRHDT and CDR2 FYEKMQ (reference sequence).

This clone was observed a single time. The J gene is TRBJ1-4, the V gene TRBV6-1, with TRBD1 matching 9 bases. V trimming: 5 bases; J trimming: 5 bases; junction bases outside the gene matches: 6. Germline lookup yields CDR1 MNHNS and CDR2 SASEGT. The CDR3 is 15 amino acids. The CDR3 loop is CASSLLQGANEKLFF. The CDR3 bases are TGTGCCAGCAGTCTTCTACAGGGGGCGAATGAAAAACTGTTTTTT.

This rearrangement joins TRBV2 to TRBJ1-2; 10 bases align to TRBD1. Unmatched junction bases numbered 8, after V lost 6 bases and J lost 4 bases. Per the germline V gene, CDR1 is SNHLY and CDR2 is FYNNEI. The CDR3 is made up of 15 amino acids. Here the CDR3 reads CASRTPGTGAYGYTF. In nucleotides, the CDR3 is TGTGCCAGCAGGACCCCCGGGACAGGGGCCTATGGCTACACCTTC.

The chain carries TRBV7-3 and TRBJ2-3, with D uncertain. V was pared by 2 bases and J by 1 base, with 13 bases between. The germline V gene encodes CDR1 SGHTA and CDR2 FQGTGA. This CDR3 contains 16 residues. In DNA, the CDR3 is TGTGCCAGCAGCTTAGGCCTTCTCCCAGGCACAGATACGCAGTATTTT. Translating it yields CASSLGLLPGTDTQYF. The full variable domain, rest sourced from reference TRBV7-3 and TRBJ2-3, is GAGVSQTPSNKVTEKGKYVELRCDPISGHTALYWYRQSLGQGPEFLIYFQGTGAADDSGLPNDRFFAVRPEGSVSTLKIQRTERGDSAVYLCASSLGLLPGTDTQYFGPGTRLTVL.

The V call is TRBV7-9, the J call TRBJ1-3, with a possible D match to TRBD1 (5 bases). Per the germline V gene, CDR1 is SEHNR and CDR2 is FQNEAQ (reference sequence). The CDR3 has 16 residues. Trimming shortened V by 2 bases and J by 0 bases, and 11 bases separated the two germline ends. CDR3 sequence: CASSLPTANSGNTIYF. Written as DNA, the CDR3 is TGTGCCAGCAGCTTACCGACAGCAAACTCTGGAAACACCATATATTTT.

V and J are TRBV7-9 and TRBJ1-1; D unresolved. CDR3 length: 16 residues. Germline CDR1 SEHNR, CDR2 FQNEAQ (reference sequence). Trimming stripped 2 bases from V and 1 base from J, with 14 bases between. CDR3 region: CASSLQGGGENTEAFF. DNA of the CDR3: TGTGCCAGCAGCTTACAAGGCGGCGGGGAGAACACTGAAGCTTTCTTT. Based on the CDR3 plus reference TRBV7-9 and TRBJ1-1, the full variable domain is DTGVSQNPRHKITKRGQNVTFRCDPISEHNRLYWYRQTLGQGPEFLTYFQNEAQLEKSRLLSDRFSAERPKGSFSTLEIQRTEQGDSAMYLCASSLQGGGENTEAFFGQGTRLTVV.

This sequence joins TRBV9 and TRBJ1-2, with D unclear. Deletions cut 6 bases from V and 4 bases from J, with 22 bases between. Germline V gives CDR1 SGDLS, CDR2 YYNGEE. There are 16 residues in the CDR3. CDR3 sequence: CASNPGGWSEPYGYTF. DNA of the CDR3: TGTGCCAGCAACCCCGGAGGGTGGTCAGAGCCCTATGGCTACACCTTC.

The CDR3 DNA sequence: TGTGCCAGCAGTTACGGGGGACAGGGGGCTAAAAAACTGTTTTTT. Its translation is CASSYGGQGAKKLFF. The V gene is TRBV6-5, the J gene TRBJ1-4; TRBD1 aligns across 12 bases. The V gene's germline CDR1 is MNHEY and CDR2 SVGAGI. V dropped 2 bases and J dropped 9; count of bases not matched to a gene: 4. CDR3 length: 15 residues.

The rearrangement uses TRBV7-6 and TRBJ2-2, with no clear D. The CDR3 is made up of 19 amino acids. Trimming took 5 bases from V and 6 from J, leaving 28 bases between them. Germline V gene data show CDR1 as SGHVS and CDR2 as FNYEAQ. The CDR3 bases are TGTGCCAGCAGCGAAATTCCCCAACCCAAGAAGGAGATGGCCGGGGAGCTGTTTTTT. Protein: CASSEIPQPKKEMAGELFF.

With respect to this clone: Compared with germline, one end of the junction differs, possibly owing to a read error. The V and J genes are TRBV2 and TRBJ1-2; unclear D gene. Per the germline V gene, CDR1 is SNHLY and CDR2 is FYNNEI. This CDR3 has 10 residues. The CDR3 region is CASSETRSAF. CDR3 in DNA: TGTGCCAGCAGTGAAACACGGAGCGCTTTC.

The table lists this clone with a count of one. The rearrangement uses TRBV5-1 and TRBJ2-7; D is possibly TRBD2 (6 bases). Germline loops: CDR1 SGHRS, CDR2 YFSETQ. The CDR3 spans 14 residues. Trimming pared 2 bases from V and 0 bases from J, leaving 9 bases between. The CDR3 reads CASSFTGDSYEQYF. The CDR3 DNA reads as TGCGCCAGCAGCTTTACGGGAGACTCCTACGAGCAGTACTTC.

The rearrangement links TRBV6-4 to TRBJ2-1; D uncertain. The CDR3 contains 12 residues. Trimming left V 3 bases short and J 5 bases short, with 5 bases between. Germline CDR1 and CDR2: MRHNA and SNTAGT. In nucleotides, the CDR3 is TGTGCCAGCAGTGATCTAGACAATGAGCAGTTCTTC. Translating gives CASSDLDNEQFF.

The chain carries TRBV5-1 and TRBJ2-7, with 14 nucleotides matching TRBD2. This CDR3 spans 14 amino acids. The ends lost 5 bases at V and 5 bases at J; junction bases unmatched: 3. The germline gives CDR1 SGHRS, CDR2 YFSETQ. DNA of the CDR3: TGCGCCAGCAGTGGGACTAGCGGGGGAAACGAGCAGTACTTC. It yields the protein CASSGTSGGNEQYF.

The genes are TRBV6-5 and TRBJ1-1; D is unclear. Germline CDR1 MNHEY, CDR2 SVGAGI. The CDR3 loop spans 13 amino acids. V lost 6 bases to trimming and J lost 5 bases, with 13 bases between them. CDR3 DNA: TGTGCCAGCAGAGATAGGATGGGGACTGAAGCTTTCTTT. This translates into CASRDRMGTEAFF.

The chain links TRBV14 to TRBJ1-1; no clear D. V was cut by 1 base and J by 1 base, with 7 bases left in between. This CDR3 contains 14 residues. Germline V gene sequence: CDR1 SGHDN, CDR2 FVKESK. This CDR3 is CASSQGRTNTEAFF. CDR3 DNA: TGTGCCAGCAGCCAAGGCAGAACGAACACTGAAGCTTTCTTT.

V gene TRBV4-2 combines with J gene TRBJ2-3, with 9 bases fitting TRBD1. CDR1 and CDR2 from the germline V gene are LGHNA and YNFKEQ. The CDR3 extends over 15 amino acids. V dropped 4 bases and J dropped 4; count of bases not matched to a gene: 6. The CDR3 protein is CASSRGTGGADTQYF. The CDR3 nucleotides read TGTGCCAGCAGCCGAGGTACAGGGGGCGCAGATACGCAGTATTTT.

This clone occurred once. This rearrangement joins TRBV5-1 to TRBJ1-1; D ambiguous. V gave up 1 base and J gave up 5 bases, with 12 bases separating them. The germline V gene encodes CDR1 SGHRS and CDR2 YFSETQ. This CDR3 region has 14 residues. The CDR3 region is CASSLRVSLTEAFF. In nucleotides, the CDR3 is TGCGCCAGCAGCTTGCGAGTAAGTCTAACTGAAGCTTTCTTT.

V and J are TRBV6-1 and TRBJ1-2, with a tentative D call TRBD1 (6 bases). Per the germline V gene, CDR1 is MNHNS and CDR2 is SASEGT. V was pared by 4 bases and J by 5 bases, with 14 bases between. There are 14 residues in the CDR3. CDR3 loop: CASSVGGRSYGYTF. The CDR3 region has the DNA TGTGCCAGCAGTGTGGGGGGGCGGTCGTATGGCTACACCTTC.

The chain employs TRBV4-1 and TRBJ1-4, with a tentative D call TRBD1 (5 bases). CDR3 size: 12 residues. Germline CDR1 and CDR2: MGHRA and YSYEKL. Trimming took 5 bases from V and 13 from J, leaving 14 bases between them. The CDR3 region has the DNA TGCGCCAGCAGCTTCAAGGGGACTGCACTGTTTTTT. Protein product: CASSFKGTALFF.

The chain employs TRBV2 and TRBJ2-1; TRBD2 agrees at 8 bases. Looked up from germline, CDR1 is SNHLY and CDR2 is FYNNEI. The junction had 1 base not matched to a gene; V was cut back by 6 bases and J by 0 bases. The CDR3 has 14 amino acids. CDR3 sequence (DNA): TGTGCCAGCAGGAGCGGGAGCTCCTACAATGAGCAGTTCTTC. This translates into CASRSGSSYNEQFF.

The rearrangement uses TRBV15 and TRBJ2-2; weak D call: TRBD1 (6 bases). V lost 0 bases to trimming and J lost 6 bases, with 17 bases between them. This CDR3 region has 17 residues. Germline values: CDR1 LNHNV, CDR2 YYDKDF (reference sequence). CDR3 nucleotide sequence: TGTGCCACCAGCAGAGACCTTGACAGGCGGTTGGCCGGGGAGCTGTTTTTT. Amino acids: CATSRDLDRRLAGELFF.

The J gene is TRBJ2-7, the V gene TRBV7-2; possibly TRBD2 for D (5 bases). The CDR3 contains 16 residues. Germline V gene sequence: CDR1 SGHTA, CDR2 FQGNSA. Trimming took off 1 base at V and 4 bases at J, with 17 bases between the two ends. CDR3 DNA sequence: TGTGCCAGCAGCTTAGATAAAGCGGAGGACGGATACGAGCAGTACTTC. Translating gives CASSLDKAEDGYEQYF.